Following are 15 T cell receptor beta chains from one sample sequenced in a study of radiotherapy plus CTLA-4 blockade in lung cancer. The repertoire was sequenced with immunoSEQ multiplex PCR; TCRdb's copy has only in-frame clones and lacks some. In the table there are approximately 72,000 clones, around four fifths of which are singletons. The input for sequencing was peripheral blood, taken from a patient treated with radiotherapy plus ipilimumab. The source is a human donor with non-small cell lung cancer who had a complete response to radiotherapy plus ipilimumab.

The chain combines TRBV5-4 with TRBJ1-2; no firm D call. The CDR3 runs 16 residues. CDR1 SGHNT and CDR2 YYREEE come from the germline V gene (reference sequence). V was cut by 0 bases and J by 3 bases, with 15 bases left in between. Written as DNA, the CDR3 is TGTGCCAGCAGCTTGGGTTGGCAACCGAGGGACTATGGCTACACCTTC. This translates into CASSLGWQPRDYGYTF.

The V gene is TRBV28, the J gene TRBJ2-1; 9 nucleotides align to TRBD1. The germline CDR1 and CDR2 sequences are MDHEN and SYDVKM. This CDR3 region has 16 residues. Trimming at V came to 5 bases and at J to 4 bases, leaving 9 bases not matched to a gene. This chain's CDR3 is CASSMDRGRGYNEQFF. CDR3 nucleotide sequence: TGTGCCAGCAGTATGGACAGGGGCCGGGGGTACAATGAGCAGTTCTTC.

V and J are TRBV19 and TRBJ2-3; 7 bases are shared with TRBD2. CDR1 LNHDA and CDR2 SQIVND come from the germline V gene (reference sequence). The CDR3 totals 13 residues. The V gene end was trimmed by 5 bases and the J gene end by 4 bases; junction bases not matched to a gene: 3. For the CDR3, the DNA is TGTGCCAGTAGTCCCGGACTAGCAGATACGCAGTATTTT. This encodes CASSPGLADTQYF.

This chain links TRBV27 with TRBJ2-7; weak D call: TRBD2 (6 bases). Germline lookup yields CDR1 MNHEY and CDR2 SMNVEV (reference sequence). Trimming stripped 6 bases from V and 4 bases from J, with 10 bases between. This CDR3 spans 12 amino acids. Here the CDR3 reads CASRILAYEQYV. CDR3 DNA: TGTGCCAGCAGAATTCTAGCGTACGAGCAGTACGTC.

The V gene is TRBV27, the J gene TRBJ2-3; D ambiguous. CDR1 and CDR2 (germline): MNHEY, SMNVEV (reference sequence). This CDR3 has 14 amino acids. With 4 bases removed from V and 2 bases from J, the gap between germline ends came to 10 bases. The CDR3, as DNA: TGTGCCAGCAGTTCGCGATCATACACAGATACGCAGTATTTT. Translated: CASSSRSYTDTQYF.

J is TRBJ1-1 and V is TRBV7-6, with D unresolved. CDR1 is SGHVS, CDR2 FNYEAQ, per germline. V was cut by 2 bases and J by 3 bases, with 7 bases left in between. This CDR3 contains 13 residues. CDR3 in DNA: TGTGCCAGCAGCTTAACCAGGTACACTGAAGCTTTCTTT. It specifies CASSLTRYTEAFF.

The CDR3 region is CASSQDPGLAGRNEQFF. In DNA, the CDR3 is TGTGCCAGCAGCCAAGATCCGGGACTAGCGGGGAGGAATGAGCAGTTCTTC. The rearrangement uses TRBV4-2 and TRBJ2-1; 13 bases are shared with TRBD2. J gave up 7 bases and V 0 bases, and 6 bases lay outside the gene matches. This CDR3 has 17 residues. The germline gives CDR1 LGHNA, CDR2 YNFKEQ.

The chain couples TRBV5-8 to TRBJ1-1, with D tentatively TRBD1 (6 bases). This CDR3 is built from 17 residues. In germline, CDR1 is SGHTS, CDR2 YDEGEE. Trimming removed 0 bases from V and 2 bases from J, with 17 bases in between. The CDR3 nucleotides are TGTGCCAGCAGCTTGGTACTCGGGGGCAGATCAAACACTGAAGCTTTCTTT. Translated: CASSLVLGGRSNTEAFF.

This sequence joins TRBV7-2 and TRBJ1-5; the D gene is possibly TRBD1 (5 bases). The germline CDR1 and CDR2 sequences are SGHTA and FQGNSA. The CDR3 runs 14 residues. V shed 5 bases and J shed 3 bases, with 11 bases lying between them. The CDR3 is CASSPIGANQPQHF. The CDR3 region has the DNA TGTGCCAGCAGCCCTATCGGGGCCAATCAGCCCCAGCATTTT.

V gene TRBV5-1 combines with J gene TRBJ1-4; TRBD1 is a possible D gene (5 bases). This CDR3 comprises 17 residues. V lost 0 bases and J lost 6, with 18 bases in between. Per the germline V gene, CDR1 is SGHRS and CDR2 is YFSETQ. CDR3 protein: CASSLEAGGGTHEKLFF. In DNA, the CDR3 is TGCGCCAGCAGCTTGGAGGCAGGTGGAGGGACCCATGAAAAACTGTTTTTT.

The chain recombines TRBV29-1 with TRBJ1-1; tentatively, D is TRBD1 (6 bases). The CDR3 is 12 amino acids. Germline V gene sequence: CDR1 SQVTM, CDR2 ANQGSEA. Trimming cost V 7 bases and J 4 bases, with 13 bases left between them. CDR3 coding DNA: TGCAGCGGCACAGGGTCCCCCACTGAAGCTTTCTTT. Translated, it gives CSGTGSPTEAFF.

The chain uses TRBV4-3 and TRBJ2-5, with 8 bases lining up with TRBD2. This CDR3 spans 15 amino acids. J was trimmed by 4 bases and V by 4 bases; bases with no gene match: 8. Per the germline V gene, CDR1 is LGHNA and CDR2 is YSLEER. The CDR3 DNA sequence: TGCGCCAGCAGCCCAGTGGATAGCGGGGCAGAGACCCAGTACTTC. It is translated as CASSPVDSGAETQYF.

The DNA for the CDR3 is TGTGCCATCAGTGAGAACAGGAATGGCTACACCTTC. Translating gives CAISENRNGYTF. The chain links TRBV10-3 to TRBJ1-2, with a possible D match to TRBD1 (5 bases). Trimming stripped 2 bases from V and 6 bases from J, with 7 bases between. CDR1 is ENHRY, CDR2 SYGVKD, per germline. The CDR3 has 12 amino acids.

J is TRBJ2-1 and V is TRBV9; tentatively, D is TRBD2 (6 bases). The CDR3 covers 14 residues. The V end was cut by 4 bases, the J end by 5 bases, with 13 bases between. CDR1 and CDR2 (germline): SGDLS, YYNGEE. Here the CDR3 DNA reads TGTGCCAGCAGCTCCAGGGAGGTTCACAATGAGCAGTTCTTC. Amino acid sequence: CASSSREVHNEQFF.

This chain uses TRBV10-1 with TRBJ2-1, with TRBD2 as a possible D gene (7 bases). Between the trimmed V and J ends, which lost 3 bases and 3 bases, there was a span of 15 bases. Germline CDR1 WNHNN, CDR2 SYGVQD (reference sequence). This CDR3 is built from 16 residues. DNA for the CDR3: TGCGCCAGCAGTGACCCTGGGGGGGGCAACTACAATGAGCAGTTCTTC. Protein sequence: CASSDPGGGNYNEQFF.